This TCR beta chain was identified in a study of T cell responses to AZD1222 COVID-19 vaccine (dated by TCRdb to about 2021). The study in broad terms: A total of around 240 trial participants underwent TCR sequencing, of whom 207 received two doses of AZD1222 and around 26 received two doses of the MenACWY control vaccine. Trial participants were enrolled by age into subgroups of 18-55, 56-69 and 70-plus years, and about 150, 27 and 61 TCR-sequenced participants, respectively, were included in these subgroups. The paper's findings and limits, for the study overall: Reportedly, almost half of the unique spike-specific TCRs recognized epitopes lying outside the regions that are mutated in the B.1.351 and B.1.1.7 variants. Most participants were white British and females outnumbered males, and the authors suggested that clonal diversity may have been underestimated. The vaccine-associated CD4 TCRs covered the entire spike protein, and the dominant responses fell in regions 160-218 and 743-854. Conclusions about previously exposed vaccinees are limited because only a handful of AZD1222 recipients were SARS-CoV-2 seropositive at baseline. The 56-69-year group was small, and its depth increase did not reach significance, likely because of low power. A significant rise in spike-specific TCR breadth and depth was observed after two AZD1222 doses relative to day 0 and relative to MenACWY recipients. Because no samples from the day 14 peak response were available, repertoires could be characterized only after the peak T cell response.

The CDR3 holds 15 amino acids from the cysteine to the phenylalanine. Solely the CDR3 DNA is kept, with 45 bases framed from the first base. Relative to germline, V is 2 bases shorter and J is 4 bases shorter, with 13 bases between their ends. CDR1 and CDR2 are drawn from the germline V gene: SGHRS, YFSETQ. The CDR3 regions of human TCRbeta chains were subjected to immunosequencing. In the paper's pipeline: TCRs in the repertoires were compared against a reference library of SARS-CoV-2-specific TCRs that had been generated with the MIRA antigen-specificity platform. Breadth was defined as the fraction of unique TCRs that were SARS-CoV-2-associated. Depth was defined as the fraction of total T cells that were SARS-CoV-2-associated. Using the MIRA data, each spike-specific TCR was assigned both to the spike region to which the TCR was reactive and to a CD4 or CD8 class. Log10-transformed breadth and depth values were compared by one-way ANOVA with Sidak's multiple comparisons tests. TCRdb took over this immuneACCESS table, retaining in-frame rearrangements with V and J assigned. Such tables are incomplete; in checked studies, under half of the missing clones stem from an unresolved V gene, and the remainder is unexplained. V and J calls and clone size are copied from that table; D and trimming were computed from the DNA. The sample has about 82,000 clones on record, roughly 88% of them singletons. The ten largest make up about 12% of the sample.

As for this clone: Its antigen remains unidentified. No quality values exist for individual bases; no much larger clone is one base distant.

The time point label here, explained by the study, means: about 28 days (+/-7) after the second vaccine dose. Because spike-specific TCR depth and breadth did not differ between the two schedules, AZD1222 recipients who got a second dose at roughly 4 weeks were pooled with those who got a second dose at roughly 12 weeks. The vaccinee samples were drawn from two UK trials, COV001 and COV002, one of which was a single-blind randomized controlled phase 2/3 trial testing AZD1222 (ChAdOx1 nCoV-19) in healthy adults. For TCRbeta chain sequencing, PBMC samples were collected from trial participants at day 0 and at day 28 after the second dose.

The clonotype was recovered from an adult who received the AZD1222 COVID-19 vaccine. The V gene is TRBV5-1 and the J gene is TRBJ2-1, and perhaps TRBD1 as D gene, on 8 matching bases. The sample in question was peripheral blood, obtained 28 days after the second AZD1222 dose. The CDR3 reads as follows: CASSFDRGGYNEQFF. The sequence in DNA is TGCGCCAGCAGCTTTGACAGGGGAGGGTACAATGAGCAGTTCTTC.